These 4 T cell receptor beta chains came from one sample sequenced in a study of spatial heterogeneity in lung cancer. One entry per CDR3 protein results from TCRdb running MiXCR on the 5' RACE reads. The sample comprises under 7,500 distinct CDR3 sequences, 11% to 15% of which are singletons, and 7% to 9% rests with the top ten. Their antigens remain unidentified. Study outcomes and limitations: One measure, the expanded intratumoral alpha and beta TCR count, tracked tumor mutation counts.

Time point in this sample: sample taken at primary tumor resection. Sample: lung tumor tissue, taken at surgery. The receptors here all came from a female donor with early-stage non-small cell lung cancer.

This clonotype counts as medium-sized (0.01 to 0.1%). With the library built for alpha chains, this beta chain is off target and its frequency is not meaningful. This rearrangement joins TRBV2 to TRBJ1-2; no firm D call. V was trimmed by 10 bases and J by 1 base, leaving 13 bases between them. Germline CDR1 is SNHLY and CDR2 is FYNNEI. The CDR3 covers 13 residues. CDR3 coding DNA: TGTGCCACCTGGGCCCTACTTAACTATGGCTACACCTTC. Translation: CATWALLNYGYTF. Full variable domain (outside the CDR3, taken from reference TRBV2 and TRBJ1-2): EPEVTQTPSHQVTQMGQEVILRCVPISNHLYFYWYRQILGQKVEFLVSFYNNEISEKSEIFDDQFSVERPDGSNFTLKIRSTKLEDSAMYFCATWALLNYGYTFGSGTRLTVV.

With regard to this clonotype: This beta chain is a stray read from a library made for alpha chains; its abundance is not meaningful. V and J are TRBV7-2 and TRBJ2-3; 8 nucleotides align to TRBD2. Trimming removed 7 bases from V and 6 bases from J; junction bases left unmatched: 15. Germline CDR1 is SGHTA and CDR2 is FQGNSA. The CDR3 spans 16 residues. CDR3 DNA: TGTGCCAGCATTAAGGGGCAGACCGGGACTAGGGATACGCAGTATTTT. As protein: CASIKGQTGTRDTQYF.

This clonotype has a count of ten or more. Because the library targeted alpha chains, this beta chain is an off-target read whose size means little. The chain employs TRBV9 and TRBJ1-5, with 7 bases identical to TRBD1. Germline trimming cut 3 bases from V and 6 bases from J; bases unmatched to any gene: 9. The germline V gene encodes CDR1 SGDLS and CDR2 YYNGEE. The CDR3 loop spans 15 amino acids. This CDR3 is CASSAFGTVGQPQHF. The DNA for the CDR3 is TGTGCCAGCAGCGCATTTGGGACAGTCGGTCAGCCCCAGCATTTT.

This clonotype showed up many times. Because the library targeted alpha chains, this beta chain is an off-target read whose size means little. DNA of the CDR3: TGTGCCAGCAGTTTAGGACCCCAACGCTATGGCTACACCTTC. Protein product: CASSLGPQRYGYTF. V and J are TRBV12-3 or TRBV12-4 and TRBJ1-2; D gene uncertain. CDR3 size: 14 residues. V gave up 1 base and J gave up 4 bases, with 10 bases separating them.